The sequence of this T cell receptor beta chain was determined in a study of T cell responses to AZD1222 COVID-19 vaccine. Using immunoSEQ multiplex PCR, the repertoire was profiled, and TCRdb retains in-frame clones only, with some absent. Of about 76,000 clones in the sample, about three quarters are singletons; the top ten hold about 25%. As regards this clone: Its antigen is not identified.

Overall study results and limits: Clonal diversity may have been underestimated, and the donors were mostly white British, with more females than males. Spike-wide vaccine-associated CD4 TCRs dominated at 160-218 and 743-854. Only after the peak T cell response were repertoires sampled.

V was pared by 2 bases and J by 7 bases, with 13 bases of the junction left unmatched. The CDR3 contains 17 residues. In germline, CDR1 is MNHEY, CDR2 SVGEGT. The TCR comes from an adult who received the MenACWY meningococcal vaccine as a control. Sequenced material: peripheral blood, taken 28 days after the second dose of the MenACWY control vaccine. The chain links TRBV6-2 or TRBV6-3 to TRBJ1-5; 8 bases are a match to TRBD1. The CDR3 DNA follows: TGTGCCAGCAGTTACGCAGGCAGGGGGCGAGTGGGGCAGCCCCAGCATTTT. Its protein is CASSYAGRGRVGQPQHF.